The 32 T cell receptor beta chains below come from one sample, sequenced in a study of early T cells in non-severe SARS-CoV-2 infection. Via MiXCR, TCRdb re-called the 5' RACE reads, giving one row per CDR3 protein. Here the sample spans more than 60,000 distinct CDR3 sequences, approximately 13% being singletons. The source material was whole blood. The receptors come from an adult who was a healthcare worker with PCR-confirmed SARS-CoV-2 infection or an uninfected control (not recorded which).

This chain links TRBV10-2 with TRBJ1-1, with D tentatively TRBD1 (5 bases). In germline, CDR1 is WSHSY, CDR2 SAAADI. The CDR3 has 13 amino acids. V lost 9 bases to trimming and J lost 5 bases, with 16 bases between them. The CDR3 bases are TGCGCCAGTTACCCTATGGGGGGGACTGAAGCTTTCTTT. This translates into CASYPMGGTEAFF.

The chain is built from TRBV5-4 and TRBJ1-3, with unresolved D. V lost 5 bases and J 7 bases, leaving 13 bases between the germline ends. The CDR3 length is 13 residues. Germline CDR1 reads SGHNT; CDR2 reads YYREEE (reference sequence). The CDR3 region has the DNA TGTGCCAGCAGTACCAGGACGCGGAACACCATATATTTT. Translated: CASSTRTRNTIYF. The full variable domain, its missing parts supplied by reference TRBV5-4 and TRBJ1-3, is ETGVTQSPTHLIKTRGQQVTLRCSSQSGHNTVSWYQQALGQGPQFIFQYYREEENGRGNFPPRFSGLQFPNYSSELNVNALELDDSALYLCASSTRTRNTIYFGEGSWLTVV.

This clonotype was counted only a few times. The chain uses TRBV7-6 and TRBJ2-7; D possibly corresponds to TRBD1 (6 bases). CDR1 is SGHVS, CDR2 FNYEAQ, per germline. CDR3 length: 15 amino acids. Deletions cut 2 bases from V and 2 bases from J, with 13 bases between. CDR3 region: CASSLSQGTTYEQYF. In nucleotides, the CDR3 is TGTGCCAGCAGCTTATCCCAGGGGACGACCTACGAGCAGTACTTC.

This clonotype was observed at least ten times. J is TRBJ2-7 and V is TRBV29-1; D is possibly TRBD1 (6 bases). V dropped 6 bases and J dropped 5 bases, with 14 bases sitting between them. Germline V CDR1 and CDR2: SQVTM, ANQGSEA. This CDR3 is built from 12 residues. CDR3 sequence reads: CSVITGNHEQYF. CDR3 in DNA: TGCAGCGTGATCACAGGGAACCACGAGCAGTACTTC.

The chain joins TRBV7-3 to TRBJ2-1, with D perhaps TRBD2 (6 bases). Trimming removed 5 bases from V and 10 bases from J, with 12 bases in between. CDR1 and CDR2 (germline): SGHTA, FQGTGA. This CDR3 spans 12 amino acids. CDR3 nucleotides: TGTGCCAGCAGCCGGGACTCCCGGGAGCAGTTCTTC. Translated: CASSRDSREQFF.

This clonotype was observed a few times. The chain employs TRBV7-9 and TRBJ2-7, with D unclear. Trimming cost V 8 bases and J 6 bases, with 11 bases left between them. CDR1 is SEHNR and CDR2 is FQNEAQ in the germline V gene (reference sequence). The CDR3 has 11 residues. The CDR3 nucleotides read TGTGCCAGCTCCCGTACCTCCGAGCAGTACTTC. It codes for CASSRTSEQYF.

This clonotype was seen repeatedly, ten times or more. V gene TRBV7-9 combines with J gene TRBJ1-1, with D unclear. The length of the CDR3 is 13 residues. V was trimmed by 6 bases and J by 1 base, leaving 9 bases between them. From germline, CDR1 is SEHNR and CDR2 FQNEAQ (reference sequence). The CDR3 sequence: CASSPRGNTEAFF. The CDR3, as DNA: TGTGCCAGCAGTCCTAGAGGGAACACTGAAGCTTTCTTT.

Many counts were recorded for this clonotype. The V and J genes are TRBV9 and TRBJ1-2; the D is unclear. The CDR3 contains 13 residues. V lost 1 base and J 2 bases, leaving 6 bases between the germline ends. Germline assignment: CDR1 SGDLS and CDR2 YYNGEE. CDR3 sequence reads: CASSVRVNYGYTF. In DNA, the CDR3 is TGTGCCAGCAGCGTACGGGTCAACTATGGCTACACCTTC.

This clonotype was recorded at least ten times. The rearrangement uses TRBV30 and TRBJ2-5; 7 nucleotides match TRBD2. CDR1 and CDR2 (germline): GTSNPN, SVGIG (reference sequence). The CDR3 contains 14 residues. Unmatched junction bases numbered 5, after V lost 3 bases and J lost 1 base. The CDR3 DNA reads TGTGCCTGGAGGAGCGGGATGCGCCAAGAGACCCAGTACTTC. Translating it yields CAWRSGMRQETQYF. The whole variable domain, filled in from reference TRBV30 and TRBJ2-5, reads SQTIHQWPATLVQPVGSPLSLECTVEGTSNPNLYWYRQAAGRGLQLLFYSVGIGQISSEVPQNLSASRPQDRQFILSSKKLLLSDSGFYLCAWRSGMRQETQYFGPGTRLLVL.

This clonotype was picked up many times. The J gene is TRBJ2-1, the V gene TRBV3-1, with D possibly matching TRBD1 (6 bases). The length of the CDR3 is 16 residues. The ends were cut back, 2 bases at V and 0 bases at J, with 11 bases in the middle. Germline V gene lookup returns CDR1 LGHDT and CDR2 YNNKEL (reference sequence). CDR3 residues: CASSQLRDNSYNEQFF. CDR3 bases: TGTGCCAGCAGCCAACTCCGGGACAACTCCTACAATGAGCAGTTCTTC.

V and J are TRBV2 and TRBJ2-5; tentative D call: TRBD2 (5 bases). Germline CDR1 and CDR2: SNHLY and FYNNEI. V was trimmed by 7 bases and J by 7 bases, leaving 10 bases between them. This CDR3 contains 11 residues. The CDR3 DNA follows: TGTGCCAGCACCGAAGGAGGGACCCAGTACTTC. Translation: CASTEGGTQYF.

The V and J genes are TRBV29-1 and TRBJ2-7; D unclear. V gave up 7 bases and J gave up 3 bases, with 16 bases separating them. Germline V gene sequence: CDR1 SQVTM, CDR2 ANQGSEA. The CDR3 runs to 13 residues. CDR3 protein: CSGTKDGFYEQYF. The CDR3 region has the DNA TGCAGCGGGACCAAGGACGGATTCTACGAGCAGTACTTC.

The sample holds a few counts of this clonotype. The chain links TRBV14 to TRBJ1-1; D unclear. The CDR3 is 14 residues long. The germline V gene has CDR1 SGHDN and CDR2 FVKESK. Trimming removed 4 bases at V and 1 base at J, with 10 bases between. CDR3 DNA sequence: TGTGCCAGCAGCCGGCAAGGTTGGAACACTGAAGCTTTCTTT. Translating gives CASSRQGWNTEAFF.

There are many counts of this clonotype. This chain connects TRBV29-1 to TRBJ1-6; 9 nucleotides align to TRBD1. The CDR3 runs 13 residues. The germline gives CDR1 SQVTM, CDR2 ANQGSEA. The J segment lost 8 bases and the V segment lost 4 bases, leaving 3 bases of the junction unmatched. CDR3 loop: CSVATGGDSPLHF. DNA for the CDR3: TGCAGCGTTGCGACAGGGGGTGATTCACCCCTCCACTTT.

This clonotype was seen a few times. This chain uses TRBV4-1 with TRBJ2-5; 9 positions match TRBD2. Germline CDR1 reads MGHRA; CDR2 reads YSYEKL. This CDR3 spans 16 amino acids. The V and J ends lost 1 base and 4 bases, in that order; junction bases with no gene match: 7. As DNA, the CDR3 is TGCGCCAGCAGCCAAGCCGTTGCGGGAGGGCCAGAGACCCAGTACTTC. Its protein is CASSQAVAGGPETQYF.

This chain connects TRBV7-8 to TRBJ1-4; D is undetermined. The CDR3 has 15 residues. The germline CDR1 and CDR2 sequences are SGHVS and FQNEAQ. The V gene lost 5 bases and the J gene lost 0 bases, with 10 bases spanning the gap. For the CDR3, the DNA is TGTGCCAGCAGCCACCGACGAGCAACTAATGAAAAACTGTTTTTT. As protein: CASSHRRATNEKLFF.

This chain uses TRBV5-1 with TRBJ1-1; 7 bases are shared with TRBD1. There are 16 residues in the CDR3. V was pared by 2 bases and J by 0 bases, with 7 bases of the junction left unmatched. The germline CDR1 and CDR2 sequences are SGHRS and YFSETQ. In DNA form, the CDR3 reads TGCGCCAGCAGCTTTACAGGGGCGATCATGAACACTGAAGCTTTCTTT. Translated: CASSFTGAIMNTEAFF. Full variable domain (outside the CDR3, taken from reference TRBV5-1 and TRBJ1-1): KAGVTQTPRYLIKTRGQQVTLSCSPISGHRSVSWYQQTPGQGLQFLFEYFSETQRNKGNFPGRFSGRQFSNSRSEMNVSTLELGDSALYLCASSFTGAIMNTEAFFGQGTRLTVV.

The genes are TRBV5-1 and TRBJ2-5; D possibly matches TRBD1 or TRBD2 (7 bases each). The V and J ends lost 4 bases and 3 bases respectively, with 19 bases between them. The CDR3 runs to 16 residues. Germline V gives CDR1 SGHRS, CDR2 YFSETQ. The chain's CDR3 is CASSPRGKGTEETQYF. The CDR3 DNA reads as TGCGCCAGCAGCCCGCGGGGGAAGGGGACAGAAGAGACCCAGTACTTC.

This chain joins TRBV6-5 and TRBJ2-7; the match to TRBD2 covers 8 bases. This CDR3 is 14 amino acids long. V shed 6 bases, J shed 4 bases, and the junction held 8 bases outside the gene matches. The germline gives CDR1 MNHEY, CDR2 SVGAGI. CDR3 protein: CASRLTSGGYEQYF. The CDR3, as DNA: TGTGCCAGCAGGCTCACTAGCGGAGGTTACGAGCAGTACTTC.

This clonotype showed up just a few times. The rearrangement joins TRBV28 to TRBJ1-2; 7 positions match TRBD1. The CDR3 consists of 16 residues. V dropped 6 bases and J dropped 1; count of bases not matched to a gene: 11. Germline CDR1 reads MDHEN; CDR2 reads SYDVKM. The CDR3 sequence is CASRQTGKRFNYGYTF. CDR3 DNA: TGTGCCAGCAGACAGACAGGGAAAAGGTTTAACTATGGCTACACCTTC.

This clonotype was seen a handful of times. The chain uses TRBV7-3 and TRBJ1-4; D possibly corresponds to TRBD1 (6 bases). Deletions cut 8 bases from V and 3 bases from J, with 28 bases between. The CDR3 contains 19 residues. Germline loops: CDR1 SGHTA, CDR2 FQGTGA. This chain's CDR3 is CASFPTGHLPVGANEKLFF. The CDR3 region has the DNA TGTGCCAGCTTCCCGACAGGACATCTACCAGTGGGAGCTAATGAAAAACTGTTTTTT. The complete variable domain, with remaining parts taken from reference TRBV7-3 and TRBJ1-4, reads GAGVSQTPSNKVTEKGKYVELRCDPISGHTALYWYRQSLGQGPEFLIYFQGTGAADDSGLPNDRFFAVRPEGSVSTLKIQRTERGDSAVYLCASFPTGHLPVGANEKLFFGSGTQLSVL.

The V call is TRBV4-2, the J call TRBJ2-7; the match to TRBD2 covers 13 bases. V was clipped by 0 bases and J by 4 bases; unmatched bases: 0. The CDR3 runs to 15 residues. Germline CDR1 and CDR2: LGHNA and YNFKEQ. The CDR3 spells CASSQETSGRYEQYF. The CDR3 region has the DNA TGTGCCAGCAGCCAAGAGACTAGCGGGAGGTACGAGCAGTACTTC.

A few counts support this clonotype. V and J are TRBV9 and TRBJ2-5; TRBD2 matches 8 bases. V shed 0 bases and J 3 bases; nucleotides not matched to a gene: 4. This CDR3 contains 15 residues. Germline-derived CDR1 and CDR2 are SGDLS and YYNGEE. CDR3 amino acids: CASSVGLAGKETQYF. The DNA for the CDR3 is TGTGCCAGCAGCGTAGGGTTAGCGGGGAAAGAGACCCAGTACTTC.

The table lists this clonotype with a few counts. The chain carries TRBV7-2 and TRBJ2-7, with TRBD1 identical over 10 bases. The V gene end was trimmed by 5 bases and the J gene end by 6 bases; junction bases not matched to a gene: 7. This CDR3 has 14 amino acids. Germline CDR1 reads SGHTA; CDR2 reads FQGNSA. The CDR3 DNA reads TGTGCCAGCAGCCGTTGGGACAGGGGACGCGAGCAGTACTTC. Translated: CASSRWDRGREQYF.

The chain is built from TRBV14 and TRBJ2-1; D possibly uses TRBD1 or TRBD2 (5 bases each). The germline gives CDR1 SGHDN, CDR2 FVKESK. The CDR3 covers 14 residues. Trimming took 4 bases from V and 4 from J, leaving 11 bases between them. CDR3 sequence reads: CASSPPGAYNEQFF. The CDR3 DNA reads TGTGCCAGCAGCCCACCCGGGGCTTACAATGAGCAGTTCTTC.

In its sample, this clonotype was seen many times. The CDR3 bases are TGTGCCAGTAGTATTGACAGTGATAGCAATCAGCCCCAGCATTTT. This sequence encodes CASSIDSDSNQPQHF. The chain uses TRBV19 and TRBJ1-5; D perhaps matches TRBD1 (5 bases). Between the trimmed V and J ends, which lost 3 bases and 0 bases, there was a span of 9 bases. Per the germline V gene, CDR1 is LNHDA and CDR2 is SQIVND (reference sequence). The CDR3 consists of 15 residues.

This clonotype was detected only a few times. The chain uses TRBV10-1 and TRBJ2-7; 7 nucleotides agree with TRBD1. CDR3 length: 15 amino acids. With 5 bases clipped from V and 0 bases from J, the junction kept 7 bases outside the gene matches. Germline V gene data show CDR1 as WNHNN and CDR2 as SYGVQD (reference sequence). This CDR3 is CASSPDRWSSYEQYF. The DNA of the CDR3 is TGCGCCAGCAGTCCGGACAGGTGGTCCTCCTACGAGCAGTACTTC.

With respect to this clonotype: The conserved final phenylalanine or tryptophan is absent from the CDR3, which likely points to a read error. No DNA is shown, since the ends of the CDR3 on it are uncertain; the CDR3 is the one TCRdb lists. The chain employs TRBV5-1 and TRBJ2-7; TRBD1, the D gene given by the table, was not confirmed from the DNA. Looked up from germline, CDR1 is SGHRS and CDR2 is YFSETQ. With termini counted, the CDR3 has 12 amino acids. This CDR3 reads CASSPNGQGFSI.

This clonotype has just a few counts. CDR3 coding DNA: TGTGCCAGCAGTGGACCCAGACGTGACAATGAGCAGTTCTTC. Its protein is CASSGPRRDNEQFF. The chain uses TRBV6-1 and TRBJ2-1, with D uncertain. From germline, CDR1 is MNHNS and CDR2 SASEGT. Deletions cut 4 bases from V and 5 bases from J, with 12 bases between. The CDR3 loop spans 14 amino acids.

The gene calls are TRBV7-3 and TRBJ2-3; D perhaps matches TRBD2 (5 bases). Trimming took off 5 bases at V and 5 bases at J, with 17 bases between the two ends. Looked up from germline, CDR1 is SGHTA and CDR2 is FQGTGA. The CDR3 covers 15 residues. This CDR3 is CASSPRGAEKDTQYF. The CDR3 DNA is TGTGCCAGCAGCCCCCGGGGAGCTGAGAAAGATACGCAGTATTTT. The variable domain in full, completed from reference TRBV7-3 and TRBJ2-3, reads GAGVSQTPSNKVTEKGKYVELRCDPISGHTALYWYRQSLGQGPEFLIYFQGTGAADDSGLPNDRFFAVRPEGSVSTLKIQRTERGDSAVYLCASSPRGAEKDTQYFGPGTRLTVL.

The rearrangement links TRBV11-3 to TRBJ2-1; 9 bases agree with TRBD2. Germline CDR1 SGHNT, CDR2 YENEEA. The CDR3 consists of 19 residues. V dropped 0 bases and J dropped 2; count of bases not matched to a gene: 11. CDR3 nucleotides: TGTGCCAGCAGCTTAGATAGCGTCCGGGCTAGCGGGACCTACAATGAGCAGTTCTTC. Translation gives CASSLDSVRASGTYNEQFF.

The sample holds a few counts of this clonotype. The CDR3 loop reads CSVEVGGGYGYTF. In DNA form, the CDR3 reads TGCAGCGTTGAAGTCGGCGGTGGCTATGGCTACACCTTC. The V gene is TRBV29-1, the J gene TRBJ1-2; D not resolved. Germline values: CDR1 SQVTM, CDR2 ANQGSEA. Trimming shortened V by 1 base and J by 4 bases, and 10 bases separated the two germline ends. The CDR3 covers 13 residues.